A selection of T cell receptor beta chains follows, all from one sample in a study of patients and donors after allogeneic stem cell transplantation. In TCRdb, the RT-PCR reads were re-called with MiXCR into one record per CDR3 protein. The sample contains 15,000 to 20,000 distinct CDR3 sequences, 4.9% of which appear only once. Sequenced input: blood, either unsorted or a sorted T cell fraction (not recorded which). The receptors stem from a human donor who was either an allogeneic HSCT recipient or a stem cell or donor lymphocyte infusion donor (not recorded which). It is not recorded whose cells these are; they may come from a transplant donor. Each CDR3 is given without its conserved first and last residue. Size is omitted from some rows. Given values are once, few, many or a class for expanded clones.

TRBJ1-1 TRBV4-2 many ASSQPPQWGNTEAF
TRBJ2-7 TRBV9 many ASSPRRTFVGEQY
TRBJ2-7 TRBV7-2 many ASSSWGGGAREQY
TRBJ2-7 TRBV7-2 many ASSSFAGLYEQY
TRBJ2-5 TRBV11-2 few ASSWGTAETQY
TRBJ2-7 TRBV7-9 few ASSPTPPNTRY
TRBJ1-1 TRBV7-9 many ASSFPAGKAF
TRBJ2-7 TRBV7-9 many ASSSGQDYEQY
TRBJ1-2 TRBV5-4 many ASSLGADSWGYT
TRBJ2-5 TRBV5-8 many ASSFFGETQY
TRBJ2-7 TRBV7-9 many ASSETGQSYYEQY
TRBJ1-2 TRBV6-5 few ASSYLRGHGYT
TRBJ2-1 TRBV28 many ASSPPDRSNEQF
TRBJ2-7 TRBV28 - ASRLANEQY
TRBJ1-4 TRBV28 - ASSSTRQGGNEKLF
TRBJ2-2 TRBV29-1 many SAGQGAGTGELF
TRBJ1-3 TRBV15 many ATSRDRRRVTIY
TRBJ1-2 TRBV6-1 many ASSRVESYT
TRBJ1-1 TRBV19 many ASSLGGGQSGAF
TRBJ2-5 TRBV7-9 many ASSSRTGQETQY
TRBJ2-7 TRBV7-9 many ASSRSKREDSYEQY
TRBJ1-5 TRBV12-3/TRBV12-4 many ASSLDLSNQPQH
TRBJ2-7 TRBV20-1 many SANSGSYEQY
TRBJ1-4 TRBV5-1 many ASSLVRGSNEKLF
TRBJ2-1 TRBV6-5 few ASSFSGGSNEQF
TRBJ2-1 TRBV21-1 many ASGGCGRPAGNNEQF
TRBJ1-3 TRBV7-9 many ASSLNGNTIY
TRBJ2-2 TRBV29-1 many SVEGNRGLGTGELF
TRBJ2-1 TRBV6-2/TRBV6-3 many ASSYQQTRNEQF
TRBJ1-2 TRBV6-1 many ASSKQGDYGYT
TRBJ2-1 TRBV6-1 many ATSGTNYNEQF
TRBJ1-1 TRBV7-9 many ASSRDSWDTEAF
TRBJ1-2 TRBV7-2 many ASRLGQGGNYGYT
TRBJ2-1 TRBV21-1 many ASSNEDPNLSYNEQF
TRBJ1-5 TRBV6-1 many ASSEGSNQPQH
TRBJ2-5 TRBV27 many ASSLRGLAGVGLETQY
TRBJ1-1 TRBV7-9 few ASSSFGPLTEAF
TRBJ1-2 TRBV5-6 many ASNTVDYGYT
TRBJ1-1 TRBV3-1 - ASRGRAGNTEAF
TRBJ1-2 TRBV20-1 many SAPPAYGYT
TRBJ2-7 TRBV20-1 many SARTGGTYEQY
TRBJ2-7 TRBV7-9 many ASSRLGSGSTSYEQY
TRBJ1-5 TRBV10-3 few AISESPGDGQPQH
TRBJ1-3 TRBV10-3 few AISDLQGYGNTIY
TRBJ1-6 TRBV19 few ASRAGTGIGSPLH
TRBJ1-5 TRBV10-3 - AISESHSNQPQH
TRBJ2-5 TRBV5-1 many ASSLAGTGEETQY
TRBJ2-5 TRBV20-1 medium-sized SARGLSGEWETQY
TRBJ1-2 TRBV7-9 many ASSQQGAYGYT
TRBJ2-7 TRBV18 many ASSPPGAYEQY
TRBJ2-1 TRBV28 many ASSSPRASGSSYNEQF
TRBJ2-7 TRBV12-3/TRBV12-4 few ASSLGLWVGTHEQY
TRBJ1-5 TRBV4-1 many ASSPRAGEYGNQPQH
TRBJ2-1 TRBV24-1 many ATSDSRTSGGNEQF
TRBJ2-7 TRBV29-1 many SALGAFTYEQY
TRBJ2-6 TRBV9 many ASTKRGSGANVLT
TRBJ2-5 TRBV7-9 - ASNPTRETQY
TRBJ1-1 TRBV2 few ASSRDTPGAEAF
TRBJ1-4 TRBV5-5 - ASSSNTGGAEKLF